This TCR beta chain originates from a study of blood T cells in healthy people across ages. Concerning this clonotype: Its antigen is not known.

Next came a second PCR, run for about 6 to 11 cycles, which used a sample-barcoded 5' primer along with a J-beta primer mix. Template switching added a 12-random-nucleotide identifier to every cDNA molecule. TCRdb re-called the 5' RACE reads with MiXCR, one entry per CDR3 protein. The sample has about 2 million distinct CDR3 sequences, about 50% seen once. Study results and caveats: Strong correlation linked observed beta diversity and percent naive T cells. Diversity of TCR beta per million T cells declined in a roughly linear way with age.

The receptor's source is a woman aged 40 to 50 in good health. Input material: blood.

The CDR3 sequence is CASSQQLTGQGYGYTF. For the CDR3, the DNA is TGCGCCAGCAGCCAACAACTTACGGGACAGGGGTATGGCTACACCTTC. This chain links TRBV4-1 with TRBJ1-2; TRBD1 agrees at 10 bases. Per the germline V gene, CDR1 is MGHRA and CDR2 is YSYEKL. The CDR3 is 16 amino acids. The V segment lost 2 bases and the J segment 5 bases; nucleotides outside the gene matches: 8.